This passage covers 7 T cell receptor beta chains from one sample sequenced in a study of shared T cell receptors in the human thymus. TCRdb's copy holds only in-frame clones and misses some; the assay was immunoSEQ multiplex PCR. The table has 540,000 or so clones, 70% to 80% seen once. These same data were also listed under a study on human thymus T cells.

The material sequenced was thymocytes. The receptor set was obtained from a boy less than two years old with a congenital heart defect.

This clone was recorded once. The CDR3 here is CSVDPFTDTQYF. In DNA, the CDR3 is TGCAGCGTTGACCCTTTCACAGATACGCAGTATTTT. The rearrangement uses TRBV29-1 and TRBJ2-3, with D unclear. There are 12 residues in the CDR3. The germline V gene has CDR1 SQVTM and CDR2 ANQGSEA. V shed 3 bases and J shed 2 bases, with 6 bases lying between them.

DNA for the CDR3: TGTGCCAGCAGCTTAAAGCGAGGGGGCCAGGAAGCTTTCTTT. It specifies CASSLKRGGQEAFF. The rearrangement joins TRBV7-9 to TRBJ1-1; 7 bases are shared with TRBD1. The V and J ends lost 2 bases and 8 bases, in that order; junction bases with no gene match: 8. Looked up from germline, CDR1 is SEHNR and CDR2 is FQNEAQ (reference sequence). The CDR3 runs 14 residues.

The chain carries TRBV29-1 and TRBJ2-5, with TRBD2 matching 12 bases. The CDR3 totals 16 residues. V shed 4 bases and J 2 bases; nucleotides not matched to a gene: 8. The germline CDR1 and CDR2 sequences are SQVTM and ANQGSEA. CDR3 residues: CSVGFLAGGPQETQYF. The CDR3 nucleotides read TGCAGCGTTGGATTCCTAGCGGGAGGGCCTCAAGAGACCCAGTACTTC.

The chain is built from TRBV18 and TRBJ1-5; 9 nucleotides match TRBD1. CDR1 is KGHSH and CDR2 is LQKENI in the germline V gene. With V trimmed by 5 bases and J by 7 bases, 12 bases remained unmatched. The CDR3 contains 16 residues. The CDR3 sequence is CASSGKITGGRQPQHF. CDR3 DNA: TGTGCCAGCTCAGGAAAAATCACAGGGGGCCGGCAGCCCCAGCATTTT.

The J gene is TRBJ2-7, the V gene TRBV19; TRBD2 matches at 7 bases. CDR3 length: 13 residues. Germline V gene lookup returns CDR1 LNHDA and CDR2 SQIVND (reference sequence). V shed 1 base, J shed 6 bases, and the junction held 3 bases outside the gene matches. Here the CDR3 reads CASSIVPGGEQYF. The DNA for the CDR3 is TGTGCCAGTAGTATAGTCCCGGGGGGCGAGCAGTACTTC. The variable domain in full, with the rest retrieved from reference TRBV19 and TRBJ2-7, is DGGITQSPKYLFRKEGQNVTLSCEQNLNHDAMYWYRQDPGQGLRLIYYSQIVNDFQKGDIAEGYSVSREKKESFPLTVTSAQKNPTAFYLCASSIVPGGEQYFGPGTRLTVT.

The sample holds a few counts of this clone. V usage is TRBV10-2 and J usage is TRBJ2-7, with a weak D call TRBD2 (5 bases). CDR3 length: 13 residues. Germline CDR1 reads WSHSY; CDR2 reads SAAADI. The V gene lost 3 bases and the J gene lost 3 bases, with 9 bases spanning the gap. Here the CDR3 DNA reads TGCGCCAGCAGTGATACTAGTTGCTACGAGCAGTACTTC. Amino acid sequence: CASSDTSCYEQYF.

The chain combines TRBV6-5 with TRBJ1-2; D not resolved. CDR3 size: 13 residues. The V gene's germline CDR1 is MNHEY and CDR2 SVGAGI. The V and J ends lost 6 bases and 7 bases respectively, with 15 bases between them. The CDR3 loop reads CASSPRMAGGYTF. CDR3 nucleotides: TGTGCCAGCAGCCCCCGTATGGCGGGTGGCTACACCTTC.